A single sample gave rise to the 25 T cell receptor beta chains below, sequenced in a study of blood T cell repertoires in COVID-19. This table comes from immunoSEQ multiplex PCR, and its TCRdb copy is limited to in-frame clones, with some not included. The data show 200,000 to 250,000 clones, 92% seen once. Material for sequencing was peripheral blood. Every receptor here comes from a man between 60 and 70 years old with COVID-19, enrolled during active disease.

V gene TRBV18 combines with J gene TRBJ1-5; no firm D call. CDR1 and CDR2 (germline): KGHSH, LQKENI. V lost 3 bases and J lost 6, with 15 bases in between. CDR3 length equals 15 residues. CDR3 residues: CASSPGQVRGQPQHF. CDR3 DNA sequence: TGTGCCAGCTCACCCGGCCAAGTTCGGGGTCAGCCCCAGCATTTT.

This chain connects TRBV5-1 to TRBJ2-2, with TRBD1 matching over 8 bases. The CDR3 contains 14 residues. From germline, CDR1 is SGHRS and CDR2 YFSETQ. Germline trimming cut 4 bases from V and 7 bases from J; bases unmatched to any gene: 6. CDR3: CASSSQGAGGELFF. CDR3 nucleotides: TGCGCCAGCAGCAGCCAGGGGGCAGGCGGGGAGCTGTTTTTT. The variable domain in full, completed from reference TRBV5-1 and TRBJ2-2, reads KAGVTQTPRYLIKTRGQQVTLSCSPISGHRSVSWYQQTPGQGLQFLFEYFSETQRNKGNFPGRFSGRQFSNSRSEMNVSTLELGDSALYLCASSSQGAGGELFFGEGSRLTVL.

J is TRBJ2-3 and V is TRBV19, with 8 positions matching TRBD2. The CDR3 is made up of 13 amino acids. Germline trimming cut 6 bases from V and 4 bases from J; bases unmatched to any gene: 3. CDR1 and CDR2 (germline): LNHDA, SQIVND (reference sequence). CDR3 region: CASRIGGADTQYF. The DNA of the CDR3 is TGTGCCAGTAGGATCGGGGGGGCAGATACGCAGTATTTT.

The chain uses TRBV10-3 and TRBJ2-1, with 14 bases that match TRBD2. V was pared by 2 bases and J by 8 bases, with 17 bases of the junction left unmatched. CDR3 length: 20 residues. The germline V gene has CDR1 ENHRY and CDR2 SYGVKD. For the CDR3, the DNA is TGTGCCATCAGTGAGACTACCGGGACTAGCGGGGGCTCCGTTGTTGATGAGCAGTTCTTC. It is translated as CAISETTGTSGGSVVDEQFF.

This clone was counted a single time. The CDR3 nucleotides are TGTGCCAGCTCACCTTTGGAGGCATGGGATGAGTTGGAGACCCAGTACTTC. Protein: CASSPLEAWDELETQYF. The genes are TRBV18 and TRBJ2-5, with a tentative D call TRBD2 (5 bases). With 3 bases removed from V and 5 bases from J, the gap between germline ends came to 22 bases. The CDR3 spans 17 residues. CDR1 is KGHSH and CDR2 is LQKENI in the germline V gene.

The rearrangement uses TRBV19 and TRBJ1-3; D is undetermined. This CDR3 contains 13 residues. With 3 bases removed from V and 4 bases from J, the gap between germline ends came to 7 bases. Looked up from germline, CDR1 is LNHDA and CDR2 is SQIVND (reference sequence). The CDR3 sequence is CASSIQRGNTIYF. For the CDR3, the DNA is TGTGCCAGTAGTATTCAACGGGGAAACACCATATATTTT.

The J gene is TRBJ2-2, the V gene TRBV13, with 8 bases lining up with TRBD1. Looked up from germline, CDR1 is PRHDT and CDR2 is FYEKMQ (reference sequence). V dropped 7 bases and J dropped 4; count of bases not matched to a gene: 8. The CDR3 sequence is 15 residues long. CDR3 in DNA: TGTGCCAGCACCCACAGGACAGGGACCACCGGGGAGCTGTTTTTT. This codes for CASTHRTGTTGELFF.

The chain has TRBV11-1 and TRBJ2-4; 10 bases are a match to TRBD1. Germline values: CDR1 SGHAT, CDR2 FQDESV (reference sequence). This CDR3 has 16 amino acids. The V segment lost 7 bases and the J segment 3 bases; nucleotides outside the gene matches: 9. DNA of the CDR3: TGTGCCAGCATGTTGTCGGGGACAGGGGACAAAAACATTCAGTACTTC. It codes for CASMLSGTGDKNIQYF.

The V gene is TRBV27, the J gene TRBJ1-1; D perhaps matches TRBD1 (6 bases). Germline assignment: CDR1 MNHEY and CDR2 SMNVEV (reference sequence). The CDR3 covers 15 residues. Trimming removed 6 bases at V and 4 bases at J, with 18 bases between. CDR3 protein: CASRPGHYGGTEAFF. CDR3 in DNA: TGTGCCAGCAGACCGGGACACTATGGGGGCACTGAAGCTTTCTTT.

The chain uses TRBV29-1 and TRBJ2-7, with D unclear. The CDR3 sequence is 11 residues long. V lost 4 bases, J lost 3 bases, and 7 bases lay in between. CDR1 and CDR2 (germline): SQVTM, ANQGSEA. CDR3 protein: CSVGRGYEQYF. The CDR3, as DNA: TGCAGCGTTGGTCGCGGCTACGAGCAGTACTTC.

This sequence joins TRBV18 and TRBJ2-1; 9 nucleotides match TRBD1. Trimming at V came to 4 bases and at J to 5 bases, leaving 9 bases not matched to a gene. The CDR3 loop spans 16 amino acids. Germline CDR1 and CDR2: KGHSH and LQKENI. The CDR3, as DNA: TGTGCCAGCTCACGGGTACAGGGGGCGGGCCACAATGAGCAGTTCTTC. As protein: CASSRVQGAGHNEQFF.

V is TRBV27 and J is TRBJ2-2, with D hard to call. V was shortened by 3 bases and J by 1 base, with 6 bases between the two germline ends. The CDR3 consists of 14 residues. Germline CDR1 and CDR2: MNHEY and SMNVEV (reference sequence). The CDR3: CASSFRWNTGELFF. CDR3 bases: TGTGCCAGCAGTTTCAGGTGGAACACCGGGGAGCTGTTTTTT.

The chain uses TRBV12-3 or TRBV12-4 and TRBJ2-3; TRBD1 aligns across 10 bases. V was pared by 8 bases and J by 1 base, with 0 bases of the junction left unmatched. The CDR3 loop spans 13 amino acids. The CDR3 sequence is CASGTGGTDTQYF. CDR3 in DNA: TGTGCCAGCGGGACAGGGGGCACAGATACGCAGTATTTT.

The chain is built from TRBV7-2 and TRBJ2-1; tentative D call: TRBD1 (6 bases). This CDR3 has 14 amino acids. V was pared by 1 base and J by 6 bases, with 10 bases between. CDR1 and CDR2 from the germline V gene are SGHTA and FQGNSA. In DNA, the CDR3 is TGTGCCAGCAGCTTAGGGGGGCCCTTCAATGAGCAGTTCTTC. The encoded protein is CASSLGGPFNEQFF.

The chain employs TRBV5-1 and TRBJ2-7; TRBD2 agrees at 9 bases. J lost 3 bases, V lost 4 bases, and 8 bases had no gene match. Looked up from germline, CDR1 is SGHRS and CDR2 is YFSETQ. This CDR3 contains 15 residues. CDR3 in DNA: TGCGCCAGCAGCCACACCGATAGCGGGAGCTACGAGCAGTACTTC. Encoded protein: CASSHTDSGSYEQYF.

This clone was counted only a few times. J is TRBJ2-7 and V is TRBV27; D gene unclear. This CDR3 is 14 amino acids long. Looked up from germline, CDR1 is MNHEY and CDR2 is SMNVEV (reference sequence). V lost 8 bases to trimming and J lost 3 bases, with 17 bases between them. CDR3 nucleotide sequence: TGTGCCAGCGCACCCAGGCAGGCGATCTACGAGCAGTACTTC. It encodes CASAPRQAIYEQYF.

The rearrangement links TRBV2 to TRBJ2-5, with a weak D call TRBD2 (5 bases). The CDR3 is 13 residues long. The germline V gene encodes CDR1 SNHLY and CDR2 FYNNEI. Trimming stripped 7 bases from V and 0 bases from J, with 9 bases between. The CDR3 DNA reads TGTGCCAGCACGGTGGACTACCAAGAGACCCAGTACTTC. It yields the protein CASTVDYQETQYF. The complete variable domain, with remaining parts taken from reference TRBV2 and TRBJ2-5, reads EPEVTQTPSHQVTQMGQEVILRCVPISNHLYFYWYRQILGQKVEFLVSFYNNEISEKSEIFDDQFSVERPDGSNFTLKIRSTKLEDSAMYFCASTVDYQETQYFGPGTRLLVL.

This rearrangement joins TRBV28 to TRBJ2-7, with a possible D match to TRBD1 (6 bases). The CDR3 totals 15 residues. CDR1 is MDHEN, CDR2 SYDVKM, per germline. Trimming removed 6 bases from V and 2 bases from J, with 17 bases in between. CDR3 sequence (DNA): TGTGCCAGCAGCCAACCGTGGACAGTCACCTACGAGCAGTACTTC. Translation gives CASSQPWTVTYEQYF.

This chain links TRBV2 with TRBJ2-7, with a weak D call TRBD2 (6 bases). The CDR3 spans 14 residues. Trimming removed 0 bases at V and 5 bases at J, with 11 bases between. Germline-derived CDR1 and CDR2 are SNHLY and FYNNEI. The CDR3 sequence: CASSEAPLANEQYF. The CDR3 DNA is TGTGCCAGCAGTGAAGCGCCACTAGCAAACGAGCAGTACTTC.

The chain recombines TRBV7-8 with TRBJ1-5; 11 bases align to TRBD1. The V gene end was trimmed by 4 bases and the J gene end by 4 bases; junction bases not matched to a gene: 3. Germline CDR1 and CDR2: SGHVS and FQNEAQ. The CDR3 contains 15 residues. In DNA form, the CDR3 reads TGTGCCAGCAGCTACGGACAGGGGGCGAATCAGCCCCAGCATTTT. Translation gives CASSYGQGANQPQHF.

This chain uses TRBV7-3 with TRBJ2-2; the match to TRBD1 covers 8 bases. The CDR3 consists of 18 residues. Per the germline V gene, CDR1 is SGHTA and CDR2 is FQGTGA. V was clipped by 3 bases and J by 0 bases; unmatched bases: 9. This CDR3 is CASSFRGTGNTNTGELFF. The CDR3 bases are TGTGCCAGCAGCTTCCGTGGGACAGGCAATACGAACACCGGGGAGCTGTTTTTT.

The CDR3 coding sequence is TGTGCCAGCAGCCAGGGACAGGCCAATCAGCCCCAGCATTTT. Its protein product is CASSQGQANQPQHF. V is TRBV9 and J is TRBJ1-5, with 8 positions matching TRBD1. The CDR3 sequence is 14 residues long. The ends lost 4 bases at V and 3 bases at J; junction bases unmatched: 3. Looked up from germline, CDR1 is SGDLS and CDR2 is YYNGEE.

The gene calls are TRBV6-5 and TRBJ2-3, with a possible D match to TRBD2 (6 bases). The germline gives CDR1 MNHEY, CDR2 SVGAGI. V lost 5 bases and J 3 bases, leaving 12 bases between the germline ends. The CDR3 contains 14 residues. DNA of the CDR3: TGTGCCAGCAGTCCGGGAGTGTGGACAGATACGCAGTATTTT. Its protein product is CASSPGVWTDTQYF.

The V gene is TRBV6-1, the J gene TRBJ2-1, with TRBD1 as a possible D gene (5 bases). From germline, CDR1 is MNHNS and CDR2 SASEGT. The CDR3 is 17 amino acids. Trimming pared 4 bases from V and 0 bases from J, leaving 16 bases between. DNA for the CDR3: TGTGCCAGCAGTGCTGTCGCGAAGGGGTTCTCCTACAATGAGCAGTTCTTC. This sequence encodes CASSAVAKGFSYNEQFF.

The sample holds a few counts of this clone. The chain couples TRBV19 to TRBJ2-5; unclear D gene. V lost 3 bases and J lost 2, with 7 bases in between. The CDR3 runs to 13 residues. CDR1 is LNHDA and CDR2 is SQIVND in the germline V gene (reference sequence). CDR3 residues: CASSIGVQETQYF. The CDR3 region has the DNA TGTGCCAGTAGTATCGGTGTACAAGAGACCCAGTACTTC.